A selection of T cell receptor beta chains follows, all from one sample in a study of blood T cell repertoires in COVID-19. Assay: immunoSEQ multiplex PCR; the TCRdb copy retains only in-frame clones and omits some. This table holds 360,000 or so clones, around 90% found once. Sequenced: peripheral blood. These TCRs come from an older woman with COVID-19, enrolled during active disease. The conserved cysteine and the conserved F or W are not part of the CDR3 here. Each record gives: clone size, D gene, V gene, J gene, CDR3 length, CDR3 protein. D genes are given only for firm matches. Not all rows give a size; the values are once, few, many and, for expanded clones, a class.

abundance: NA
d_gene: NA
v_gene: TRBV5-1
j_gene: TRBJ2-7
len: 12
CDR3aa: ASSLAPPNREQY

abundance: NA
d_gene: NA
v_gene: TRBV7-9
j_gene: TRBJ1-2
len: 11
CDR3aa: ASRAETFYGYT

abundance: NA
d_gene: NA
v_gene: TRBV12-3/TRBV12-4
j_gene: TRBJ2-7
len: 11
CDR3aa: ASRQAHTYEQY

abundance: once
d_gene: NA
v_gene: TRBV7-8
j_gene: TRBJ2-5
len: 8
CDR3aa: ASSEATQY

abundance: NA
d_gene: NA
v_gene: TRBV19
j_gene: TRBJ1-1
len: 14
CDR3aa: ASSQKGRGVFTEAF

abundance: NA
d_gene: NA
v_gene: TRBV2
j_gene: TRBJ1-1
len: 11
CDR3aa: ASRVGQNTEAF

abundance: NA
d_gene: NA
v_gene: TRBV6-6
j_gene: TRBJ1-3
len: 13
CDR3aa: ATQGMGASGNTIY

abundance: NA
d_gene: NA
v_gene: TRBV28
j_gene: TRBJ1-2
len: 10
CDR3aa: ATSGQNYGYT

abundance: NA
d_gene: TRBD1
v_gene: TRBV3-1/TRBV3-2
j_gene: TRBJ1-1
len: 13
CDR3aa: ASRHEGQGNTEAF

abundance: NA
d_gene: NA
v_gene: TRBV25-1
j_gene: TRBJ2-1
len: 14
CDR3aa: ASSGNIASSYNEQF

abundance: NA
d_gene: NA
v_gene: TRBV19
j_gene: TRBJ1-3
len: 13
CDR3aa: ASFFGQGFGNTIY

abundance: once
d_gene: TRBD1
v_gene: TRBV19
j_gene: TRBJ1-5
len: 14
CDR3aa: ASTFQGAKRLQPQH

abundance: NA
d_gene: TRBD1
v_gene: TRBV9
j_gene: TRBJ2-6
len: 14
CDR3aa: ASTRDRASGANVLT

abundance: NA
d_gene: NA
v_gene: TRBV28
j_gene: TRBJ1-5
len: 12
CDR3aa: ASILRGSNQPQH

abundance: NA
d_gene: NA
v_gene: TRBV27
j_gene: TRBJ1-1
len: 14
CDR3aa: ASSLWGGGGGTEAF

abundance: once
d_gene: TRBD1
v_gene: TRBV6-5
j_gene: TRBJ1-2
len: 13
CDR3aa: ASSYSRQGFYGYT